This is a list of T cell receptor beta chains from one sample in a study of PD-1 blockade in classical Hodgkin lymphoma. Using immunoSEQ multiplex PCR, the repertoire was profiled, and TCRdb retains in-frame clones only, with some absent. The data hold 80,000 to 100,000 clones, with roughly 79% observed a single time. The input for sequencing was peripheral blood mononuclear cells (PBMCs), taken before the second cycle of nivolumab. These receptors were obtained from a human donor with classical Hodgkin lymphoma. CDR3s leave out the opening cysteine and the closing phenylalanine or tryptophan.

V gene	J gene	CDR3 protein
TRBV6-1	TRBJ1-2	ASSPPYPGPYGYT
TRBV19	TRBJ2-7	ASSISDLLSYEQY
TRBV9	TRBJ2-1	ASSLGLAPNEQF
TRBV28	TRBJ1-5	ASSVRTGGNQPQH
TRBV7-9	TRBJ2-7	ASSSDTYEQY
TRBV28	TRBJ2-7	ASRPSGSGYEQY
TRBV9	TRBJ2-3	ASSTRKGLAGVTDTQY
TRBV12-2	TRBJ2-1	ASRLLAGGQQF
TRBV11-2	TRBJ1-1	ASSLAGLVTEAF
TRBV11-2	TRBJ2-3	ASSLDPAGSTDTQY
TRBV7-8	TRBJ2-1	ASSLAWTSGSSYNEQF
TRBV25-1	TRBJ2-1	ASSEPPWDEQF
TRBV5-1	TRBJ2-3	ASSLSQSIDTQY
TRBV18	TRBJ2-7	ASSPGQTYEQY
TRBV5-8	TRBJ2-1	ASSPDLARSSYNEQF
TRBV28	TRBJ2-6	ASSPGGVGANVLT
TRBV28	TRBJ1-1	ASEGNLNTEAF
TRBV27	TRBJ2-2	ASSRRLAGVPDTGELF
TRBV30	TRBJ1-1	AWSVGGQAF
TRBV10-3	TRBJ1-5	AISDPGTPGRPQH
TRBV2	TRBJ2-5	ASSRSETQY
TRBV7-3	TRBJ2-3	ASSPAGGGGTDTQY
TRBV10-2	TRBJ2-3	ASSDQANTQY
TRBV4-3	TRBJ1-2	ASSQETRTGYT
TRBV30	TRBJ1-2	AWTLQPGQSGYT
TRBV5-1	TRBJ2-1	ASSLVAGANEQF
TRBV13	TRBJ2-7	ASSVSGTLYEQY
TRBV18	TRBJ2-7	ASSPEPTYEQY
TRBV19	TRBJ1-5	ASRMTVSNQPQH
TRBV7-2	TRBJ2-3	ASSQRTSAYTQY
TRBV29-1	TRBJ2-2	SVLSQGLNTGELF
TRBV28	TRBJ2-2	ASSGVGAGRNTGELF
TRBV7-9	TRBJ2-5	ASSLGGQGGETQY
TRBV28	TRBJ1-2	ASVTGGEDYGYT
TRBV15	TRBJ2-1	ATSRDRGSTSGSNEQF
TRBV2	TRBJ2-5	ASSDWLASQETQY
TRBV9	TRBJ1-1	ASSVAGGRLNTEAF
TRBV27	TRBJ2-3	ASSLWVASTDTQY
TRBV5-1	TRBJ2-3	ASSAGLAGGTSTDTQY
TRBV4-2	TRBJ2-7	ASSQDSVSSPYEQY
TRBV19	TRBJ2-2	ASSILAGVAGELF
TRBV5-1	TRBJ2-3	ASSLQPPGGTDTQY
TRBV11-2	TRBJ2-3	ASSLGAGGPTDTQY
TRBV2	TRBJ1-2	ASSEILLYGYT
TRBV13	TRBJ2-1	ASSPKLTGTSGRRGEQF
TRBV9	TRBJ1-3	ASSVEGSGNTIY
TRBV7-2	TRBJ1-2	ASSLARGRDYGYT
TRBV5-1	TRBJ2-7	ASSLSGSLWEQY